This entry is about one TCR beta chain. Its antigen remains unidentified. Following a re-call of the 5' RACE reads, TCRdb has one entry per CDR3 protein and lacks DNA. There are 300,000 to 400,000 distinct CDR3 sequences in the sample, with under 2.5% held by the top ten. These data originate in a study of monozygotic twins with inflammatory bowel disease. Overall study results and limits: IBD patients displayed reduced TCRbeta diversity (inverse Simpson) when set against healthy co-twins.

Sequencing was done on a sample of blood. This TCR was sampled from a human donor with ulcerative colitis or Crohn's disease, or a healthy co-twin of an affected twin (not recorded which).

Here the CDR3 reads CATSDLRIPLNNEQFF. The chain links TRBV24-1 to TRBJ2-1; TCRdb proposes TRBD2, but this gene call is untestable without DNA. Germline-derived CDR1 and CDR2 are KGHDR and SFDVKD. This CDR3 has 16 amino acids.